This TCR beta chain was identified in a study of graft-versus-host responses after intestinal transplantation. Study summary: As for transplant type, recipients had multivisceral, liver-intestinal, or isolated intestinal grafts. Anti-thymocyte globulin induction preceded around 3 years of tacrolimus and steroid maintenance in all recipients.

The study's findings and limits: GvH clonotypes were identified within recipient marrow, with a subset emerging first in ileum or blood.

V shed 3 bases, J shed 5 bases, and the junction held 10 bases outside the gene matches. The CDR3 is 15 amino acids. CDR1 is SGHRS and CDR2 is YFSETQ in the germline V gene. Intraepithelial and lamina propria lymphocytes were freed from processed graft tissue. Concerning this clone: Its target is unknown.

Method: immunoSEQ multiplex PCR; TCRdb's copy keeps in-frame clones and lacks some. The sample lists about 15,000 clones, roughly 60% occurring once. The source of this sequence is a human patient who received an intestinal transplant, so some T cells may come from the graft donor. Sequenced here: ileum tissue, sampled 524 days after transplant. The chain carries TRBV5-1 and TRBJ2-7, with 8 nucleotides matching TRBD2. CDR3 DNA sequence: TGCGCCAGCAGCTCGTTAGCGGGGTCTTTCGACGAGCAGTACTTC. It yields the protein CASSSLAGSFDEQYF.